Detailed here is one TCR beta chain. Per the authors' pipeline: The assay estimated nucleated cells by amplifying reference gene primers. Clones were sequenced by immunoSEQ multiplex PCR, and TCRdb holds only the in-frame ones, with some missing. V and J calls and clone size are copied from that table; D and trimming were computed from the DNA. Seen here are more than 120,000 clones, roughly 90% observed once, and the top ten hold 1.5% to 2%. This sample is part of a study of blood T cell repertoires in COVID-19. The CDR3 is 12 amino acids. Germline lookup yields CDR1 MNHEY and CDR2 SVGEGT. V gave up 4 bases and J gave up 8 bases, with 11 bases separating them.

The material sequenced was peripheral blood. J is TRBJ1-2 and V is TRBV6-2 or TRBV6-3, with D perhaps matching TRBD1 (6 bases). This sequence was found in a human donor in a cohort sampled during active COVID-19. Here the CDR3 DNA reads TGTGCCAGCAGTTTACAGGGCTCCGGCTACACCTTC. Translation gives CASSLQGSGYTF.